This TCR beta chain appears in the sequencing data of a study of cytomegalovirus exposure and HLA in healthy donors. Points from the study as a whole: In the analysis, some V segments, TRBV6-2 and TRBV6-3 included, were excluded as indistinguishable. It was reportedly the case that the classifier diagnosed cytomegalovirus status with high specificity and sensitivity. In all likelihood, a cluster of highly shared sequence variants was a sequencing artifact. Data from an earlier analysis indicated that most TCR beta V segments were productive either about 87% or about 30% of the time.

There are 13 residues in the CDR3. The germline CDR1 and CDR2 sequences are SGHTA and FQGNSA. Trimming pared 6 bases from V and 4 bases from J, leaving 12 bases between. About this clone: The antigen remains unidentified.

A multiplex PCR was run with 60 Vbeta primers and 13 Jbeta primers. Assay: immunoSEQ multiplex PCR; the TCRdb copy retains only in-frame clones and omits some. The repertoire includes about 170,000 clones, over 75% of them detected once, and 2.5% to 4% sits in the top ten. The chain links TRBV7-2 to TRBJ2-5; possibly TRBD2 for D (6 bases). This TCR was sampled from a female donor in good health and CMV-seronegative. Input material: PBMCs. The CDR3 DNA sequence: TGTGCCAGCAGTCGACTAGATCGAGAGACCCAGTACTTC. Translating it yields CASSRLDRETQYF.